The rows below give T cell receptor beta chains drawn from one sample of a study of T cell responses to AZD1222 COVID-19 vaccine. Sequencing was performed with immunoSEQ multiplex PCR; in TCRdb, only in-frame clones are kept and a portion is missing. The repertoire holds more than 100,000 clones, with about 85% as singletons. Here the sequenced sample was peripheral blood, taken on day 0 of AZD1222 vaccination. The source is an adult in good health. The CDR3 runs from the conserved cysteine through the conserved F or W. A D gene is named only where the DNA matches it firmly. The listing skips clone size in some rows; elsewhere it reads once, few, many or a size class.

v_call	clone_size	j_call	d_call	cdr3_aa	cdr3_nt
TRBV28	-	TRBJ1-3	-	CASSSTGQGNTIYF	TGTGCCAGCAGCTCTACAGGGCAGGGAAACACCATATATTTT
TRBV7-2	-	TRBJ2-5	TRBD2	CASSLQRGNQETQYF	TGTGCCAGCAGCTTACAGCGGGGGAACCAAGAGACCCAGTACTTC
TRBV7-9	-	TRBJ1-2	-	CASSLEVTANYGYTF	TGTGCCAGCAGCCTAGAGGTTACAGCTAACTATGGCTACACCTTC
TRBV11-1	-	TRBJ1-1	-	CASSGRVSSNTEAFF	TGTGCCAGCAGTGGCAGGGTCTCCTCGAACACTGAAGCTTTCTTT
TRBV6-1	-	TRBJ2-7	-	CASSEPSTRPNRDGEQYF	TGTGCCAGCAGTGAACCATCCACTCGGCCCAATAGGGACGGCGAGCAGTACTTC
TRBV28	-	TRBJ2-4	-	CASSPGVIAKNIQYF	TGTGCCAGCAGCCCCGGTGTGATAGCCAAAAACATTCAGTACTTC
TRBV7-2	-	TRBJ2-1	-	CASSLPFREQFF	TGTGCCAGCAGCCTCCCCTTCCGGGAACAGTTCTTC
TRBV6-2/TRBV6-3	once	TRBJ2-6	-	CASSARDSGANVLTF	TGTGCCAGCAGTGCCCGGGACTCTGGGGCCAACGTCCTGACTTTC
TRBV6-2/TRBV6-3	-	TRBJ1-5	TRBD1	CASSYPDRGTNQPQHF	TGTGCCAGCAGTTACCCGGACAGGGGAACTAATCAGCCCCAGCATTTT
TRBV30	-	TRBJ1-1	-	CAWSAPAPEAFF	TGTGCCTGGAGTGCCCCCGCCCCCGAAGCTTTCTTT
TRBV7-9	-	TRBJ1-2	TRBD1	CASSAKTGAHTF	TGTGCCAGCAGCGCAAAGACAGGGGCTCACACCTTC
TRBV19	-	TRBJ1-5	-	CASTLDGSNQPQHF	TGTGCCAGTACCCTCGACGGTAGCAATCAGCCCCAGCATTTT
TRBV28	-	TRBJ2-5	-	CASRKVQETQYF	TGTGCCAGCAGAAAAGTTCAAGAGACCCAGTACTTC
TRBV6-2/TRBV6-3	-	TRBJ2-4	TRBD2	CASSYSTSGGRNIQYF	TGTGCCAGCAGTTACTCAACTAGCGGGGGAAGAAACATTCAGTACTTC
TRBV4-2	-	TRBJ2-3	TRBD2	CASSHAASGGSSDTQYF	TGTGCCAGCAGCCACGCAGCGAGCGGGGGATCTTCAGATACGCAGTATTTT
TRBV18	once	TRBJ2-3	TRBD2	CASSPGLAEYTDTQYF	TGTGCCAGCTCACCTGGACTAGCGGAATACACAGATACGCAGTATTTT
TRBV5-1	-	TRBJ1-3	-	CASSNKGAGNTIYF	TGCGCCAGCAGCAACAAGGGCGCTGGAAACACCATATATTTT
TRBV28	-	TRBJ1-4	-	CASSLDSSTNEKLFF	TGTGCCAGCAGTTTAGACAGTTCAACTAATGAAAAACTGTTTTTT
TRBV5-6	-	TRBJ1-4	-	CASSRLGNEKLFF	TGTGCCAGCAGCCGACTGGGTAATGAAAAACTGTTTTTT
TRBV7-2	once	TRBJ1-2	TRBD1	CASSPNRGTDYGYTF	TGTGCCAGCAGCCCTAACAGGGGGACGGACTATGGCTACACCTTC
TRBV15	-	TRBJ1-3	-	CATRTALSGNTIYF	TGTGCCACGAGGACGGCTCTCTCTGGAAACACCATATATTTT